This T cell receptor beta chain derives from a study of blood T cell repertoires in COVID-19. Study background: T cells, B-cell-depleted T cells, or PBMCs provided the cDNA or gDNA that served as material.

Libraries were prepared by immunoSEQ multiplex PCR; TCRdb keeps only in-frame clonotypes and omits some of them. The repertoire holds 43,000 or so clones, with more than 90% as singletons. This CDR3 is built from 15 residues. Trimming removed 0 bases from V and 6 bases from J, with 13 bases in between. Per the germline V gene, CDR1 is SGDLS and CDR2 is YYNGEE. V and J are TRBV9 and TRBJ2-1; D perhaps matches TRBD1 (6 bases). Sequencing used peripheral blood. This TCR derives from a human donor in a cohort sampled during active COVID-19. CDR3 DNA: TGTGCCAGCAGCGTAGCAGACAGGAACTTCAATGAGCAGTTCTTC. The encoded protein is CASSVADRNFNEQFF.